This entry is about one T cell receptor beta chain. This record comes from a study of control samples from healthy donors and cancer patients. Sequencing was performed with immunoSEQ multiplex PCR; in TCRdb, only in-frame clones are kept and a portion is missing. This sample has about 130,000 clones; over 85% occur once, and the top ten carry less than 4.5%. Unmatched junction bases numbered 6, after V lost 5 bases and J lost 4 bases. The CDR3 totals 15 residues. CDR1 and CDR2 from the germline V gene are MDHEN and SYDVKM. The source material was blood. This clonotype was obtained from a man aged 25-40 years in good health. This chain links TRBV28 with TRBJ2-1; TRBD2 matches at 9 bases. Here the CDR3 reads CASSRLAGYYNEQFF. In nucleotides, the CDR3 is TGTGCCAGCAGTAGGCTAGCGGGGTATTACAATGAGCAGTTCTTC.